A single T cell receptor (beta chain) is shown here with its context. The sample is drawn from a study of blood T cell repertoires in COVID-19. Across the whole study: Whether acute or convalescent, the COVID-19 samples came from the United States, Italy and Spain. Nucleic acid was either cDNA or gDNA, and it came from T cells, B-cell-depleted T cells, or PBMCs.

V was clipped by 4 bases and J by 4 bases, with 7 bases between them. Germline V gives CDR1 WNHNN, CDR2 SYGVQD (reference sequence). The CDR3 runs to 13 residues. As handled by the study authors: How many nucleated cells were present was estimated from reference gene primer amplification. The protocol was immunoSEQ multiplex PCR, while the TCRdb copy is restricted to in-frame clones and leaves out a portion. That table supplies the V and J calls and clone size; D and trimming were determined from the DNA. This table has about 190,000 clones, 88% appearing once. This rearrangement joins TRBV10-1 to TRBJ1-4, with TRBD1 as a possible D gene (5 bases). The sample comprised peripheral blood. This TCR was recovered from a man aged 65 to 79 with active or convalescent COVID-19. In DNA, the CDR3 is TGCGCCAGCAGTGCGGGGGGTAATGAAAAACTGTTTTTT. Residues: CASSAGGNEKLFF.